Each of the 27 T cell receptor beta chains below was sequenced from the same sample in a study of T cells in women clearing cervical HPV infection. Assay used: immunoSEQ multiplex PCR; TCRdb lists only in-frame clones, some missing. The sample's table shows approximately 15,000 clones. Sample: blood buffy coat. These receptors originate from a woman between 18 and 69 years old with a cervical HPV16 infection that either progressed to CIN3+ or cleared (not recorded which).

CDR3 DNA (partial): TGTGCCAGCAGTGTGCAAGGTTCACCG. This sequence encodes CASSVQGSP. The CDR3 reads in full as CASSVQGSPLFF. This chain links TRBV2 with TRBJ2-2; D is unresolved. The observed sequence ends 3 residues before the CDR3 terminus, with the missing tail filled in from the germline J gene. Looked up from germline, CDR1 is SNHLY and CDR2 is FYNNEI. The CDR3 loop spans 12 amino acids.

Concerning this clone: Coverage ceases 3 residues before the CDR3 finishes, and the germline J gene fills in the end. This chain joins TRBV5-6 and TRBJ1-6; D possibly corresponds to TRBD1 (5 bases). V was trimmed by 2 bases and J by 7 bases, leaving 10 bases between them. CDR1 and CDR2 from the germline V gene are SGHDT and YYEEEE. This CDR3 contains 14 residues. CDR3 sequence reads: CASSLLHRNSPLHF. CDR3 DNA (partial): TGTGCCAGCAGCTTACTCCACAGGAATTCACCC.

A remark on this clone: The read gets to within 3 residues of the CDR3 end, and the germline J gene fills in the rest. The V gene is TRBV2, the J gene TRBJ2-7; TRBD2 might be the D (6 bases). Germline V gene sequence: CDR1 SNHLY, CDR2 FYNNEI. The CDR3 runs 14 residues. V was clipped by 7 bases and J by 2 bases, with 15 bases between them. The covered CDR3 bases are TGTGCCAGCACCCTAAGGAGGGTTACCTACGAG. As protein: CASTLRRVTYE. The entire CDR3 protein reads CASTLRRVTYEQYF.

With regard to this clone: The read finishes 3 residues shy of the CDR3 end, and the germline J gene is used to complete it. The chain combines TRBV6-2 or TRBV6-3 with TRBJ2-3; unclear D gene. The CDR3 length is 11 residues. Germline lookup yields CDR1 MNHEY and CDR2 SVGEGT. CDR3 protein: CASSVTETQYF. The sequenced part of the CDR3 DNA is TGTGCCAGCAGTGTTACTGAGACG.

Remarks on this clone: The CDR3 extends 3 residues past the end of the read, so its final part is completed from the germline J gene. The gene calls are TRBV27 and TRBJ2-1, with 7 bases that match TRBD2. CDR3 length: 15 amino acids. The germline gives CDR1 MNHEY, CDR2 SMNVEV (reference sequence). Trimming removed 6 bases from V and 2 bases from J; junction bases left unmatched: 7. CDR3 DNA, as far as it was read: TGTGCCAGCAGCTCTTCCCGGGGGGCCTACAATGAG. Encoded protein: CASSSSRGAYNE. The whole CDR3 protein reads CASSSSRGAYNEQFF.

To note about this clone: The read halts 3 residues ahead of the CDR3 end, with the missing end drawn from the germline J gene. This chain joins TRBV20-1 and TRBJ2-7, with D perhaps matching TRBD1 (6 bases). Germline assignment: CDR1 DFQATT and CDR2 SNEGSKA (reference sequence). V was pared by 5 bases and J by 2 bases, with 13 bases between. The CDR3 has 13 residues. The part of the CDR3 DNA that was read is TGCAGTGCTGATCGTGACAGGACCTACGAG. It is translated as CSADRDRTYE. The entire CDR3 reads CSADRDRTYEQYF.

As to this clone: The sequenced fragment ends 3 residues before the CDR3 boundary, so the rest is inferred from the germline J gene. J is TRBJ1-1 and V is TRBV7-2; D gene uncertain. The CDR3 consists of 14 residues. Germline assignment: CDR1 SGHTA and CDR2 FQGNSA. Between the trimmed V and J ends, which lost 2 bases and 1 base, there was a span of 8 bases. CDR3: CASSLSRWNTEAFF. Partial CDR3 DNA: TGTGCCAGCAGCTTATCTCGTTGGAACACTGAA.

Remarks on this clone: The CDR3 end is not reached by the read, which stops 3 residues before it; the germline J gene fills it in. The chain couples TRBV20-1 to TRBJ2-7; D gene ambiguous. V was pared by 7 bases and J by 2 bases, with 9 bases between. The CDR3 loop spans 11 amino acids. CDR1 DFQATT and CDR2 SNEGSKA come from the germline V gene (reference sequence). Here the CDR3 reads CSGVQTYEQYF. CDR3 bases read: TGCAGTGGAGTACAGACCTACGAG.

Regarding this clone: The CDR3 extends 3 residues past the end of the read, so its final part is completed from the germline J gene. Other DNA sequences in this sample translate to the same CDR3. The chain carries TRBV30 and TRBJ1-3; the D gene is possibly TRBD1 (6 bases). V shed 8 bases and J shed 4 bases, with 12 bases lying between them. The V gene's germline CDR1 is GTSNPN and CDR2 SVGIG (reference sequence). The CDR3 is 12 amino acids. The DNA read from the CDR3 is TGTGCCGGCCGAGGGGGAGGAAACACC. It yields the protein CAGRGGGNT. The full CDR3 is CAGRGGGNTIYF.

Notes on this clone: The read terminates 3 residues ahead of where the CDR3 ends, so the germline J gene completes it. This sequence joins TRBV10-3 and TRBJ1-6; D is ambiguous. V gave up 0 bases and J gave up 5 bases, with 14 bases separating them. The CDR3 covers 17 residues. From germline, CDR1 is ENHRY and CDR2 SYGVKD. This CDR3 is CAISESSLYGDNSPLHF. The sequenced part of the CDR3 DNA is TGTGCCATCAGTGAGTCGAGTTTGTACGGGGATAATTCACCC.

Points on this clone: Read data end 3 residues before the CDR3 end; the end is taken from the germline J gene. V is TRBV2 and J is TRBJ2-2, with a tentative D call TRBD2 (7 bases). The germline V and J ends were trimmed by 5 bases and 1 base, with 11 bases remaining between them. Germline V gene data show CDR1 as SNHLY and CDR2 as FYNNEI. CDR3 length: 15 residues. CDR3 DNA (partial): TGTGCCAGCAGTCGGGGGGCCCTGAACACCGGGGAG. Translating it yields CASSRGALNTGE. Given in full, the CDR3 is CASSRGALNTGELFF.

As concerns this clone: The read stops 3 residues short of the end of the CDR3; the missing end is completed from the germline J gene. The chain joins TRBV5-1 to TRBJ1-6; unclear D gene. Germline V gene lookup returns CDR1 SGHRS and CDR2 YFSETQ. The CDR3 runs 13 residues. V shed 5 bases and J shed 10 bases, with 13 bases lying between them. CDR3 protein: CASREAGESPLHF. CDR3 bases read: TGCGCCAGCAGGGAGGCAGGCGAATCACCC. Full variable domain (missing parts from reference TRBV5-1 and TRBJ1-6): KAGVTQTPRYLIKTRGQQVTLSCSPISGHRSVSWYQQTPGQGLQFLFEYFSETQRNKGNFPGRFSGRQFSNSRSEMNVSTLELGDSALYLCASREAGESPLHFGNGTRLTVT.

For this clone: The CDR3 extends 3 residues past the end of the read, so its final part is completed from the germline J gene. The V gene is TRBV30, the J gene TRBJ2-2; 7 bases match TRBD1. The CDR3 is made up of 14 amino acids. CDR1 is GTSNPN, CDR2 SVGIG, per germline (reference sequence). The CDR3 is CAWSRDREGSPLFF. The DNA read from the CDR3 is TGTGCCTGGAGTCGCGACAGGGAAGGGTCACCG.

On this clone: The CDR3 extends 3 residues past the end of the read, so its final part is completed from the germline J gene. The rearrangement links TRBV30 to TRBJ2-6, with TRBD1 identical over 7 bases. Unmatched junction bases numbered 7, after V lost 3 bases and J lost 2 bases. The V gene's germline CDR1 is GTSNPN and CDR2 SVGIG (reference sequence). The CDR3 runs to 16 residues. CDR3 residues: CAWRGHDRAGANVLTF. The sequenced part of the CDR3 DNA is TGTGCCTGGAGGGGCCACGACAGGGCTGGGGCCAACGTC. Full variable domain (missing parts from reference TRBV30 and TRBJ2-6): SQTIHQWPATLVQPVGSPLSLECTVEGTSNPNLYWYRQAAGRGLQLLFYSVGIGQISSEVPQNLSASRPQDRQFILSSKKLLLSDSGFYLCAWRGHDRAGANVLTFGAGSRLTVL.

On this clone itself: The observed sequence ends 3 residues before the CDR3 terminus, with the missing tail filled in from the germline J gene. This same CDR3 is encoded by further DNA sequences in the sample. The genes are TRBV6-2 or TRBV6-3 and TRBJ2-3; the match to TRBD2 covers 12 bases. Per the germline V gene, CDR1 is MNHEY and CDR2 is SVGEGT. CDR3 length: 15 residues. CDR3 DNA, as far as it was read: TGTGCCAGCAGTTTGACTAGCGGGGGCGGTTCAACG. Residues: CASSLTSGGGST. The full CDR3 reads CASSLTSGGGSTQYF.

This clone is medium-sized by frequency. The DNA ends 3 residues before the CDR3 does, and the rest of the CDR3 is filled in from the germline J gene. V usage is TRBV6-1 and J usage is TRBJ2-3, with 12 bases that match TRBD2. The CDR3 totals 15 residues. Per the germline V gene, CDR1 is MNHNS and CDR2 is SASEGT. V trimming: 3 bases; J trimming: 3 bases; junction bases outside the gene matches: 1. CDR3 protein: CASSETSGGTDTQYF. The sequenced CDR3 bases are TGTGCCAGCAGTGAGACTAGCGGGGGAACAGATACG.

For this clone: The read ends 3 residues shy of where the CDR3 ends; the end is completed using the germline J gene. The chain couples TRBV5-4 to TRBJ2-1; D possibly corresponds to TRBD2 (6 bases). Trimming pared 4 bases from V and 4 bases from J, leaving 12 bases between. Germline V gene sequence: CDR1 SGHNT, CDR2 YYREEE (reference sequence). The CDR3 is 14 amino acids. The CDR3 region is CASSTWGLYNEQFF. The DNA read from the CDR3 is TGTGCCAGCAGCACGTGGGGACTGTACAATGAG.

Comments on this clone: Other DNA sequences in the sample encode the same CDR3. CDR3 bases read: TGTGCCAGCGGGGACAGGGATTCG. This codes for CASGDRDS. In full, the CDR3 reads CASGDRDSAFF. V is TRBV2 and J is TRBJ1-1; 9 bases map to TRBD1. The CDR3 is cut off 3 residues early in the read; its end comes from the germline J gene. The CDR3 has 11 amino acids. Germline V gene sequence: CDR1 SNHLY, CDR2 FYNNEI.

Details on this clone: The read falls 3 residues short of the CDR3 end, and the missing part is taken from the germline J gene. The V and J genes are TRBV30 and TRBJ1-4; weak D call: TRBD1 (5 bases). V shed 0 bases and J shed 8 bases, with 16 bases lying between them. This CDR3 has 15 amino acids. CDR1 GTSNPN and CDR2 SVGIG come from the germline V gene (reference sequence). The CDR3 DNA, read in part, is TGTGCCTGGAGTGTTAGGAGGCAGGGTCGCGAAAAA. Its translation is CAWSVRRQGREK. The CDR3 in full is CAWSVRRQGREKLFF.

A note on this clone: The read halts 3 residues ahead of the CDR3 end, with the missing end drawn from the germline J gene. V gene TRBV5-1 combines with J gene TRBJ2-2, with D unclear. The CDR3 is made up of 15 amino acids. Germline V gene data show CDR1 as SGHRS and CDR2 as YFSETQ. CDR3 DNA, as far as it was read: TGCGCCAGCAGCTTGGCGGCTGCAACTAATGAAAAG. Translated: CASSLAAATNEK. The whole CDR3 reads CASSLAAATNEKLFF.

A remark on this clone: The CDR3 end is not reached by the read, which stops 3 residues before it; the germline J gene fills it in. The V call is TRBV28, the J call TRBJ2-7, with TRBD1 as a possible D gene (6 bases). V lost 3 bases and J 3 bases, leaving 12 bases between the germline ends. Germline V gene lookup returns CDR1 MDHEN and CDR2 SYDVKM. The CDR3 extends over 14 amino acids. The CDR3 bases that were read are TGTGCCAGCAGTTTTCAGGGGAGCAACTACGAG. Protein sequence: CASSFQGSNYE. The CDR3 reads in full as CASSFQGSNYEQYF.

In the case of this clone: Read coverage stops 3 residues before the CDR3 terminus; the germline J gene supplies the remainder. This sequence joins TRBV5-1 and TRBJ2-1; 10 positions match TRBD2. With V trimmed by 2 bases and J by 2 bases, 1 base remained unmatched. This CDR3 region has 15 residues. The germline V gene has CDR1 SGHRS and CDR2 YFSETQ. CDR3 sequence: CASSLAGGTYNEQFF. The sequenced CDR3 bases are TGCGCCAGCAGCTTAGCGGGGGGGACCTACAATGAG.

By frequency, this clone registers medium-sized. From the germline J gene comes the end of the CDR3, since the read stops 3 residues before it. J is TRBJ1-4 and V is TRBV2; D is possibly TRBD1 (5 bases). The CDR3 is 14 residues long. Germline V gene lookup returns CDR1 SNHLY and CDR2 FYNNEI. With 3 bases removed from V and 5 bases from J, the gap between germline ends came to 10 bases. The part of the CDR3 DNA that was read is TGTGCCAGCAGTGACACCAGGGTCAATGAAAAA. The encoded protein is CASSDTRVNEK. The whole CDR3 protein is CASSDTRVNEKLFF.

The CDR3 spells CASSLEPGFYNEQFF. The covered CDR3 bases are TGCGCCAGCAGCTTGGAGCCAGGATTCTACAATGAG. The chain joins TRBV5-1 to TRBJ2-1; no reliable D call. The read falls 3 residues short of the CDR3 end, and the missing part is taken from the germline J gene. The CDR3 spans 15 residues. In germline, CDR1 is SGHRS, CDR2 YFSETQ. The V end lost 0 bases, the J end lost 3 bases, and 10 bases lay between the germline ends.

The chain's CDR3 is CASSLRPDREKLFF. The part of the CDR3 DNA that was read is TGTGCCAGCAGCTTGAGGCCGGACAGGGAAAAA. The V call is TRBV11-2, the J call TRBJ1-4; TRBD1 matches at 7 bases. With the read ending 3 residues before the CDR3 end, the germline J gene is used to fill in that end. CDR1 and CDR2 (germline): SGHAT, FQNNGV. This CDR3 is built from 14 residues. After removal of 3 bases from V and 8 bases from J, the junction contained 6 bases not matched to a gene. Supplemented by reference TRBV11-2 and TRBJ1-4, the full variable domain reads EAGVAQSPRYKIIEKRQSVAFWCNPISGHATLYWYQQILGQGPKLLIQFQNNGVVDDSQLPKDRFSAERLKGVDSTLKIQPAKLEDSAVYLCASSLRPDREKLFFGSGTQLSVL.

With respect to this clone: The sequence runs out 3 residues before the end of the CDR3; the remainder is reconstructed from the germline J gene. This chain connects TRBV20-1 to TRBJ2-5, with 10 bases that match TRBD2. This CDR3 contains 16 residues. CDR1 and CDR2 from the germline V gene are DFQATT and SNEGSKA (reference sequence). V lost 4 bases to trimming and J lost 5 bases; unmatched junction nucleotides: 13. CDR3 bases read: TGCAGTGCTATCGGCCCTAGCGGGGGAGAGTGGGAGACC. Its protein product is CSAIGPSGGEWET. The full CDR3 protein is CSAIGPSGGEWETQYF.

Of note for this clone: The read ends 3 residues early relative to the CDR3; the germline J gene fills the gap. The chain couples TRBV2 to TRBJ2-4; TRBD2 matches 8 bases. The CDR3 length is 12 residues. Germline CDR1 and CDR2: SNHLY and FYNNEI. This CDR3 is CASSSGGGGQYF. CDR3 DNA, as far as it was read: TGTGCCAGCAGTTCCGGGGGGGGAGGT.